This TCR beta chain was identified in a study of Graves' ophthalmopathy and Graves' hyperthyroidism. Study observations and caveats: Separation of ophthalmopathy from stable hyperthyroidism was achieved by a 13-signature model, at 85% to 90% sensitivity and around 81% specificity.

On this clonotype itself: Its matching antigen is unknown.

Other autoimmune diseases, uncontrolled infections, pregnancy or lactation excluded patients from enrollment. V lost 3 bases to trimming and J lost 4 bases, with 21 bases between them. This CDR3 comprises 17 residues. The V gene's germline CDR1 is SEHNR and CDR2 FQNEAQ (reference sequence). RNA transcripts yielded amplified TCR beta CDR3 regions. In the first round, RT-PCR was carried out with HTBI primers, and a multiplex PCR formed the second round. MiXCR, applied by TCRdb to the multiplex PCR reads, yields one record per CDR3 protein. The table records over a million distinct CDR3 sequences, less than 45% of them present only once.

The sample consisted of peripheral blood or thyroid tissue (not recorded which). The clonotype originates from an adult man with Graves' hyperthyroidism. V gene TRBV7-9 combines with J gene TRBJ2-5; no firm D call. The CDR3 DNA reads as TGTGCCAGCAGCTTGGCCCTTTCCCTTGGCATCGCAGAGACCCAGTACTTC. Translated, it gives CASSLALSLGIAETQYF.